The present TCR beta chain was sequenced within a study of graft-versus-host responses after intestinal transplantation. Study as a whole: As for transplant type, recipients had multivisceral, liver-intestinal, or isolated intestinal grafts. Tacrolimus and steroids were given for about 3 years to all recipients after anti-thymocyte globulin induction.

This CDR3 has 14 amino acids. V lost 2 bases and J 4 bases, leaving 9 bases between the germline ends. Germline assignment: CDR1 MRHNA and CDR2 SNTAGT. Study-wide points: Graft-donor T cell macrochimerism coincided with high graft-versus-host to host-versus-graft clonal ratios in allografts. Marrow from the recipient contained GvH clones, some of which had appeared first in ileum or blood.

TCRdb's copy holds only in-frame clones and misses some; the assay was immunoSEQ multiplex PCR. Of roughly 92,000 clones detected, 88% appear once; the ten largest clones hold more than 0.25%. As for this clone: The antigen remains unidentified.

The source was unstimulated CD4+ T cells sorted from spleen or lymph node cells, collected before transplant. The V and J genes are TRBV6-4 and TRBJ2-1; the D is unclear. The clonotype comes from a human donor who was the organ donor for an intestinal transplant. CDR3 sequence (DNA): TGTGCCAGCAGTGACCGGCCGGGTTACAATGAGCAGTTCTTC. Translating it yields CASSDRPGYNEQFF.